By its share, the clone carrying this TCR beta chain is medium-sized. This table comes from immunoSEQ multiplex PCR, and its TCRdb copy is limited to in-frame clones, with some not included. The data hold about 25,000 clones, with 86% observed a single time. The V and J ends lost 9 bases and 2 bases, in that order; junction bases with no gene match: 4. This CDR3 is 13 amino acids long. The germline CDR1 and CDR2 sequences are SNHLY and FYNNEI. This entry belongs to a study of OX40 agonist ivuxolimab in advanced cancers. Overall study: Dose-escalation patients' cancers were hepatocellular carcinoma, melanoma, renal cell or head and neck cancer.

The V call is TRBV2, the J call TRBJ2-4; 7 bases fit TRBD1. The source is an adult with an advanced solid tumor such as melanoma, head and neck, liver or kidney cancer. The sample consisted of CD4+ or CD8+ T cells sorted from blood, taken in a trial of the OX40 agonist ivuxolimab. CDR3 in amino acids: CAREGATKNIQYF. In DNA, the CDR3 is TGTGCCAGAGAGGGGGCGACCAAAAACATTCAGTACTTC. The full variable domain, rest sourced from reference TRBV2 and TRBJ2-4, is EPEVTQTPSHQVTQMGQEVILRCVPISNHLYFYWYRQILGQKVEFLVSFYNNEISEKSEIFDDQFSVERPDGSNFTLKIRSTKLEDSAMYFCAREGATKNIQYFGAGTRLSVL.